The TCR beta chain described here comes from a study of T-cell memory formation after mild COVID-19. Study results and limitations: Contracting clones from day 15 to 85 showed balanced CD4/CD8; later expanders favored CD4+. Second-wave clones that peaked on day 37 lacked confirmed SARS-CoV-2 specificity.

The CDR3 is 14 residues long. V dropped 3 bases and J dropped 5; count of bases not matched to a gene: 6. CDR1 and CDR2 from the germline V gene are SGHVS and FNYEAQ. TCRdb reprocessed the 5' RACE reads via MiXCR and lists one record per CDR3 protein. The sample has about half a million distinct CDR3 sequences, about 20% seen once. Turning to this clonotype: Its antigen is currently unknown.

The chain couples TRBV7-6 to TRBJ2-5; 7 bases align to TRBD1. Sequenced input: PBMCs or a T cell subset sorted from them (not recorded which). The clonotype was recovered from an adult woman who had mild COVID-19 (a few samples of this study predate the infection). Cell type and time point are not known. The DNA for the CDR3 is TGTGCCAGCAGCTTGACAGGGTGGTTGGAGACCCAGTACTTC. Translation gives CASSLTGWLETQYF.